These 10 T cell receptor beta chains were all obtained from the same sample, sequenced in a study of T cells in Graves' hyperthyroidism and ophthalmopathy. TCR beta CDR3 region amplification was performed from RNA transcripts. During a first-round RT-PCR of the TCR CDR3, the HTBI primer set was used. MiXCR, run by TCRdb on the multiplex PCR reads, gives a single entry per CDR3 protein. Altogether about 560,000 distinct CDR3 sequences are present, 15% to 19% being singletons, with the ten largest covering about 7%. The sequencing sample was made of blood. These receptors all come from a woman aged 25 to 39 with Graves' hyperthyroidism.

The chain uses TRBV20-1 and TRBJ1-5; D is unclear. The CDR3 totals 13 residues. Germline V gene data show CDR1 as DFQATT and CDR2 as SNEGSKA (reference sequence). The V end was cut by 5 bases, the J end by 2 bases, with 10 bases between. DNA of the CDR3: TGCAGTGCTCAGAAGTTTGGCAATCAGCCCCAGCATTTT. Its protein product is CSAQKFGNQPQHF.

This clonotype showed up many times. This chain uses TRBV18 with TRBJ2-1; 12 bases line up with TRBD2. The germline CDR1 and CDR2 sequences are KGHSH and LQKENI. V shed 4 bases and J 9 bases; nucleotides not matched to a gene: 10. The CDR3 is 16 residues long. The DNA of the CDR3 is TGTGCCAGCTCACAGGGACTAGCGGGCACAAGCGGTGAGCAGTTCTTC. Translating gives CASSQGLAGTSGEQFF.

The chain recombines TRBV7-2 with TRBJ1-2, with 8 bases lining up with TRBD1. The CDR3 spans 14 residues. The V segment lost 4 bases and the J segment 4 bases; nucleotides outside the gene matches: 5. Germline CDR1 is SGHTA and CDR2 is FQGNSA. The CDR3 nucleotides are TGTGCCAGCAGCTACTGGACAGGGACCTATGGCTACACCTTC. Encoded protein: CASSYWTGTYGYTF.

There are many counts of this clonotype. The genes are TRBV7-8 and TRBJ2-7; D call uncertain. V shed 0 bases and J shed 7 bases, with 13 bases lying between them. The CDR3 runs 14 residues. CDR1 is SGHVS and CDR2 is FQNEAQ in the germline V gene. In nucleotides, the CDR3 is TGTGCCAGCAGCTTAGCCCTGGGTTTCAGAGAGCAGTACTTC. Translating gives CASSLALGFREQYF.

The table lists this clonotype with a few counts. The gene calls are TRBV3-1 and TRBJ1-2; a weak D match, TRBD1 (5 bases). Trimming removed 3 bases at V and 7 bases at J, with 12 bases between. The CDR3 runs to 13 residues. CDR1 is LGHDT, CDR2 YNNKEL, per germline (reference sequence). The CDR3 region has the DNA TGTGCCAGCAGCCAGCAGGGTTCCGGTGGCTACACCTTC. It is translated as CASSQQGSGGYTF.

This clonotype was seen many times. The rearrangement links TRBV28 to TRBJ2-2; perhaps TRBD1 as D (5 bases). CDR3 length: 15 amino acids. V was cut by 2 bases and J by 6 bases, with 13 bases left in between. Germline CDR1 is MDHEN and CDR2 is SYDVKM. The DNA of the CDR3 is TGTGCCAGCAGTTTACCCCGGTCCAGGGCCGGGGAGCTGTTTTTT. It encodes CASSLPRSRAGELFF.

The gene calls are TRBV29-1 and TRBJ2-7; D is undetermined. Germline V gene sequence: CDR1 SQVTM, CDR2 ANQGSEA. Trimming shortened V by 5 bases and J by 0 bases, and 8 bases separated the two germline ends. The CDR3 is 12 residues long. This CDR3 is CSVRHFSYEQYF. DNA for the CDR3: TGCAGCGTTAGGCACTTCTCCTACGAGCAGTACTTC.

This clonotype has more than one count but fewer than ten. V gene TRBV15 combines with J gene TRBJ2-1; D unclear. The ends were cut back, 0 bases at V and 3 bases at J, with 9 bases in the middle. The CDR3 has 15 amino acids. The V gene's germline CDR1 is LNHNV and CDR2 YYDKDF (reference sequence). The CDR3 coding sequence is TGTGCCACCAGCAGAGATTCGGCAGGCTACAATGAGCAGTTCTTC. It translates to CATSRDSAGYNEQFF.

This clonotype was seen more than once but under ten times. The chain uses TRBV4-3 and TRBJ2-7; D unclear. CDR3 length: 15 residues. Trimming stripped 2 bases from V and 0 bases from J, with 11 bases between. Germline CDR1 LGHNA, CDR2 YSLEER. CDR3 in amino acids: CASSQLLDGSYEQYF. CDR3 DNA sequence: TGCGCCAGCAGCCAACTACTTGACGGCTCCTACGAGCAGTACTTC.

The sample holds many counts of this clonotype. The chain recombines TRBV7-2 with TRBJ2-7; 13 positions agree with TRBD2. The germline CDR1 and CDR2 sequences are SGHTA and FQGNSA. The CDR3 runs 16 residues. V lost 4 bases, J lost 7 bases, and 10 bases stayed unmatched. The CDR3 nucleotides read TGTGCCAGCAGCTCCTTCGGACTAGCGGGAGCGTTTGAGCAGTACTTC. Its protein product is CASSSFGLAGAFEQYF.